A single sample gave rise to the 19 T cell receptor beta chains below, sequenced in a study of blood T cell repertoires in COVID-19. Method: immunoSEQ multiplex PCR; TCRdb's copy keeps in-frame clones and lacks some. This sample has tens of thousands of clones, with 89% found just once. Sequencing input: peripheral blood. These receptors originate from a man in his 60s with active COVID-19.

This sequence joins TRBV7-9 and TRBJ2-6; 7 bases are a match to TRBD1. Per the germline V gene, CDR1 is SEHNR and CDR2 is FQNEAQ (reference sequence). The CDR3 extends over 17 amino acids. The trim removed 6 bases at V and 1 base at J, leaving 9 bases unmatched. The CDR3 nucleotides read TGTGCCAGCAGTATAGACAGGGATAGTTCTGGGGCCAACGTCCTGACTTTC. Encoded protein: CASSIDRDSSGANVLTF.

The chain employs TRBV19 and TRBJ1-1; D is unresolved. Germline CDR1 and CDR2: LNHDA and SQIVND (reference sequence). The length of the CDR3 is 14 residues. V dropped 5 bases and J dropped 1 base, with 11 bases sitting between them. The CDR3 DNA follows: TGTGCCAGTAGTCTAGGTGGCCCGAACACTGAAGCTTTCTTT. Its translation: CASSLGGPNTEAFF.

The CDR3 region has the DNA TGCAGCACCGTCCCACAGGGCCGATTTTATGGCTACACCTTC. It yields the protein CSTVPQGRFYGYTF. This chain connects TRBV29-1 to TRBJ1-2; D may be TRBD1 (6 bases). The CDR3 runs to 14 residues. CDR1 is SQVTM, CDR2 ANQGSEA, per germline. Trimming took off 8 bases at V and 5 bases at J, with 21 bases between the two ends.

The chain carries TRBV10-3 and TRBJ2-7; 10 bases fit TRBD1. The V and J ends lost 11 bases and 0 bases, in that order; junction bases with no gene match: 13. This CDR3 spans 16 amino acids. Per the germline V gene, CDR1 is ENHRY and CDR2 is SYGVKD. This CDR3 reads CAVRDRGLSSSYEQYF. For the CDR3, the DNA is TGTGCCGTCCGGGACAGGGGTCTATCGAGCTCCTACGAGCAGTACTTC.

This clone was recorded only once. The chain recombines TRBV5-1 with TRBJ2-7; 8 bases line up with TRBD1. J gave up 3 bases and V 3 bases, and 2 bases lay outside the gene matches. Germline CDR1 and CDR2: SGHRS and YFSETQ. The CDR3 is 13 residues long. The CDR3 is CASSSGTGYEQYF. DNA of the CDR3: TGCGCCAGCAGCTCAGGGACAGGCTACGAGCAGTACTTC.

This chain links TRBV3-1 (or the pseudogene TRBV3-2) with TRBJ2-7; a possible D gene is TRBD2 (6 bases). The germline V gene has CDR1 LGHDT and CDR2 YNNKEL (reference sequence). V lost 2 bases to trimming and J lost 6 bases, with 20 bases between them. There are 16 residues in the CDR3. The CDR3 here is CASSQSSGGMNLEQYF. Written as DNA, the CDR3 is TGTGCCAGCAGCCAAAGTTCCGGGGGTATGAATCTCGAGCAGTACTTC.

The chain employs TRBV4-2 and TRBJ1-2; 8 bases are a match to TRBD1. Germline assignment: CDR1 LGHNA and CDR2 YNFKEQ. V lost 0 bases, J lost 4 bases, and 7 bases stayed unmatched. CDR3 length: 16 amino acids. The CDR3 here is CASSQENQGAIYGYTF. CDR3 nucleotide sequence: TGTGCCAGCAGCCAAGAAAACCAGGGGGCAATCTATGGCTACACCTTC.

Concerning this clone itself: An end of the junction differs from the germline gene, which may be a read error. The rearrangement links TRBV19 to TRBJ2-7; 16 nucleotides line up with TRBD2. The CDR3 is 14 amino acids. CDR1 LNHDA and CDR2 SQIVND come from the germline V gene (reference sequence). The CDR3 here is CASTPGLAGGPLHF. CDR3 DNA sequence: TGTGCCAGTACCCCGGGACTAGCGGGAGGGCCGCTCCACTTC.

The chain is built from TRBV28 and TRBJ1-1, with no clear D. Looked up from germline, CDR1 is MDHEN and CDR2 is SYDVKM. This CDR3 region has 12 residues. Trimming took off 6 bases at V and 9 bases at J, with 14 bases between the two ends. The CDR3 DNA reads TGTGCCAGCAGGCCAGAGGTTTCGAAAGCTTTCTTT. It is translated as CASRPEVSKAFF.

The chain links TRBV19 to TRBJ1-3, with D possibly being TRBD1 (6 bases). The length of the CDR3 is 14 residues. CDR1 LNHDA and CDR2 SQIVND come from the germline V gene (reference sequence). V gave up 5 bases and J gave up 4 bases, with 12 bases separating them. CDR3 DNA sequence: TGTGCCAGTAGTCGCGACAGGAGAGGAAACACCATATATTTT. Its protein is CASSRDRRGNTIYF. Combining the CDR3 with reference TRBV19 and TRBJ1-3 gives the whole variable domain DGGITQSPKYLFRKEGQNVTLSCEQNLNHDAMYWYRQDPGQGLRLIYYSQIVNDFQKGDIAEGYSVSREKKESFPLTVTSAQKNPTAFYLCASSRDRRGNTIYFGEGSWLTVV.

The V and J genes are TRBV5-1 and TRBJ2-7, with D possibly matching TRBD2 (7 bases). The ends were cut back, 3 bases at V and 0 bases at J, with 13 bases in the middle. This CDR3 comprises 15 residues. CDR1 is SGHRS and CDR2 is YFSETQ in the germline V gene. CDR3 amino acids: CASSSGGRASYEQYF. The CDR3 region has the DNA TGCGCCAGCAGCTCGGGGGGCAGGGCCTCCTACGAGCAGTACTTC.

The chain carries TRBV9 and TRBJ2-1; a weak D match, TRBD2 (7 bases). V gave up 0 bases and J gave up 0 bases, with 13 bases separating them. The CDR3 consists of 17 residues. Per germline, CDR1 SGDLS and CDR2 YYNGEE. CDR3 sequence (DNA): TGTGCCAGCAGCGTAGTAGGGGGGGGCCCCTCCTACAATGAGCAGTTCTTC. It yields the protein CASSVVGGGPSYNEQFF. The variable domain in full, completed from reference TRBV9 and TRBJ2-1, reads DSGVTQTPKHLITATGQRVTLRCSPRSGDLSVYWYQQSLDQGLQFLIQYYNGEERAKGNILERFSAQQFPDLHSELNLSSLELGDSALYFCASSVVGGGPSYNEQFFGPGTRLTVL.

J is TRBJ2-1 and V is TRBV7-3; TRBD2 matches at 7 bases. Germline-derived CDR1 and CDR2 are SGHTA and FQGTGA. V was clipped by 2 bases and J by 8 bases; unmatched bases: 9. This CDR3 spans 15 amino acids. As DNA, the CDR3 is TGTGCCAGCAGCTTAGGGACTAACGCTCGGGATGAGCAGTTCTTC. The encoded protein is CASSLGTNARDEQFF.

V gene TRBV5-4 combines with J gene TRBJ2-2, with TRBD2 as a possible D gene (6 bases). Germline CDR1 SGHNT, CDR2 YYREEE (reference sequence). The V and J ends lost 5 bases and 5 bases respectively, with 13 bases between them. The length of the CDR3 is 14 residues. CDR3 protein: CASSLVGGTGELFF. The CDR3 DNA sequence: TGTGCCAGCAGTCTGGTGGGGGGAACCGGGGAGCTGTTTTTT.

The chain has TRBV19 and TRBJ1-1; maybe TRBD1 (6 bases). This CDR3 region has 14 residues. V dropped 7 bases and J dropped 2 bases, with 14 bases sitting between them. Germline V gene lookup returns CDR1 LNHDA and CDR2 SQIVND (reference sequence). The CDR3 DNA follows: TGTGCCAGTAACCCGAGGGGGGGCAACACTGAAGCTTTCTTT. This gives the protein CASNPRGGNTEAFF.

The chain combines TRBV29-1 with TRBJ2-1, with TRBD2 matching over 14 bases. The germline V gene has CDR1 SQVTM and CDR2 ANQGSEA. The CDR3 contains 15 residues. Germline trimming cut 5 bases from V and 6 bases from J; bases unmatched to any gene: 6. The CDR3, as DNA: TGCAGCGTTAAAGGGACTAGCGGGAGACCCAATGAGCAGTTCTTC. Translated, it gives CSVKGTSGRPNEQFF.

This chain uses TRBV7-2 with TRBJ2-7, with TRBD2 matching over 12 bases. The CDR3 spans 14 residues. Germline CDR1 is SGHTA and CDR2 is FQGNSA. V was pared by 3 bases and J by 3 bases, with 0 bases of the junction left unmatched. The CDR3 sequence: CASSLTSGSYEQYF. The CDR3 coding sequence is TGTGCCAGCAGCTTGACTAGCGGGAGCTACGAGCAGTACTTC.

V is TRBV4-3 and J is TRBJ2-1; D is unclear. This CDR3 region has 14 residues. V was cut by 4 bases and J by 4 bases, with 11 bases left in between. CDR1 and CDR2 from the germline V gene are LGHNA and YSLEER. The CDR3 DNA is TGCGCCAGCAGCCGAACCCTAGGTTACAATGAGCAGTTCTTC. Amino acids: CASSRTLGYNEQFF.

The chain couples TRBV7-3 to TRBJ2-1, with TRBD2 matching 11 bases. Losses at the gene ends were 5 bases for V and 4 bases for J; bases not matched to a gene: 7. The CDR3 sequence is 16 residues long. Germline CDR1 reads SGHTA; CDR2 reads FQGTGA. Written as DNA, the CDR3 is TGTGCCAGCAGCAACCCTGGGACTAGCGGATACAATGAGCAGTTCTTC. It translates to CASSNPGTSGYNEQFF.